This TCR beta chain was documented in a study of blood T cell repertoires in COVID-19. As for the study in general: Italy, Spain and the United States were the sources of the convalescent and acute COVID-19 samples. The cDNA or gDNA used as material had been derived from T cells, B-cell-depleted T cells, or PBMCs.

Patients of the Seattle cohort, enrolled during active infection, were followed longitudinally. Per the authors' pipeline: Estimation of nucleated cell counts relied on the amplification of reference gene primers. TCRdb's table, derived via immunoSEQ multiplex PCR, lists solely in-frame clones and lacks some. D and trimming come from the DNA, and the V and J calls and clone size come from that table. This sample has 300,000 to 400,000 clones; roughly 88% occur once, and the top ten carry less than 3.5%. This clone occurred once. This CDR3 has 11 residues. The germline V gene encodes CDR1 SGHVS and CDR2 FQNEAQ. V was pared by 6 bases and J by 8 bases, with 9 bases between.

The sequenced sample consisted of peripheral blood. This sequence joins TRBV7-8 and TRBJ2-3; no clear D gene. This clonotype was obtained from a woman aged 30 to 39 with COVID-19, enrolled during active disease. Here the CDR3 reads CASSYGGTQYF. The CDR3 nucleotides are TGTGCCAGCAGTTATGGCGGTACGCAGTATTTT.